This T cell receptor (beta chain) was obtained from a study of identifying expanded T cells in peripheral blood. Only in-frame clones appear in the TCRdb table, and some are missing; sequencing was by immunoSEQ multiplex PCR. The sample shows approximately 130,000 clones, approximately 86% of them seen only once. The V end lost 11 bases, the J end lost 2 bases, and 17 bases lay between the germline ends. The CDR3 consists of 14 residues. Germline V gene lookup returns CDR1 SGHTA and CDR2 FQGTGA. The receptor was derived from a person aged 18-70 years in good health. The source material was blood. V and J are TRBV7-3 and TRBJ2-3; D not resolved. The CDR3 loop reads CAHATLINTDTQYF. The CDR3 DNA is TGTGCCCATGCTACACTCATCAACACAGATACGCAGTATTTT.